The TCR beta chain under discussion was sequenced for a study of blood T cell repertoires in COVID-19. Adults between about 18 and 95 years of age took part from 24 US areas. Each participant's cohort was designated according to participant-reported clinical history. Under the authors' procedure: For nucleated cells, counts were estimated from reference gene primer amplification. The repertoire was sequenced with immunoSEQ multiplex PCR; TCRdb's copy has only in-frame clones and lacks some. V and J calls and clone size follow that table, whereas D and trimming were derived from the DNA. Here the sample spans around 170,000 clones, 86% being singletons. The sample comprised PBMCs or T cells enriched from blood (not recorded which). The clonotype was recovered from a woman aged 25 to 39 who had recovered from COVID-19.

The CDR3 protein is CASSEDSNYGYTF. CDR3 nucleotides: TGCGCCAGCAGTGAAGACAGTAACTATGGCTACACCTTC. The rearrangement links TRBV10-1 to TRBJ1-2; TRBD1 is a possible D gene (5 bases). CDR1 and CDR2 (germline): WNHNN, SYGVQD (reference sequence). This CDR3 comprises 13 residues. V lost 3 bases, J lost 1 base, and 6 bases lay in between.